This TCR beta chain was identified during a study of OX40 agonist ivuxolimab in advanced cancers. Overall study context: Subjects had a mean age of 60 years, with a range of about 23 to 85; roughly 80% were male. Whole-study findings and limits: Some nonresponders likewise displayed low normalized T-cell clonal expansion.

Points on this clone: No antigen is known for it.

V shed 5 bases, J shed 3 bases, and the junction held 8 bases outside the gene matches. Germline-derived CDR1 and CDR2 are SGDLS and YYNGEE. The CDR3 has 17 amino acids. Using immunoSEQ multiplex PCR, the repertoire was profiled, and TCRdb retains in-frame clones only, with some absent. The sample has tens of thousands of clones; around 93% are singletons. This specimen consisted of CD4+ or CD8+ T cells sorted from blood, obtained in a trial of the OX40 agonist ivuxolimab. V usage is TRBV9 and J usage is TRBJ2-3, with TRBD2 matching 14 bases. This receptor was obtained from an adult with an advanced solid tumor such as melanoma, head and neck, liver or kidney cancer. CDR3: CASSAGTSGSETDTQYF. In DNA, the CDR3 is TGTGCCAGCAGTGCCGGGACTAGCGGGAGTGAGACAGATACGCAGTATTTT. Full variable domain (remainder filled in from reference TRBV9 and TRBJ2-3): DSGVTQTPKHLITATGQRVTLRCSPRSGDLSVYWYQQSLDQGLQFLIQYYNGEERAKGNILERFSAQQFPDLHSELNLSSLELGDSALYFCASSAGTSGSETDTQYFGPGTRLTVL.